This record covers a single TCR beta chain. The data belong to a study of blood T cell repertoires in COVID-19. The CDR3 has 14 amino acids. The germline CDR1 and CDR2 sequences are SGHTA and FQGTGA. Trimming took 5 bases from V and 0 from J, leaving 10 bases between them. Clones were read by immunoSEQ multiplex PCR, and TCRdb kept only the in-frame ones, dropping some. The data hold roughly 300,000 clones, with 86% observed a single time. The rearrangement uses TRBV7-3 and TRBJ1-1, with D unresolved. Input material: peripheral blood. This clonotype was sampled from a woman between 45 and 65 years old with acute or convalescent COVID-19. CDR3 nucleotide sequence: TGTGCCAGCAGCCCCCCGGGGATGAACACTGAAGCTTTCTTT. Translating gives CASSPPGMNTEAFF. The complete variable domain, with remaining parts taken from reference TRBV7-3 and TRBJ1-1, reads GAGVSQTPSNKVTEKGKYVELRCDPISGHTALYWYRQSLGQGPEFLIYFQGTGAADDSGLPNDRFFAVRPEGSVSTLKIQRTERGDSAVYLCASSPPGMNTEAFFGQGTRLTVV.